This TCR beta chain was obtained from a study of T cells in localized non-small cell lung cancer. Study findings and constraints: Uninvolved neighboring lung showed the greatest T cell clonality, exceeding tumor. Longer overall survival was linked to higher blood T cell density.

About this clone: The antigen remains unidentified.

Assay used: immunoSEQ multiplex PCR; TCRdb lists only in-frame clones, some missing. In the table there are more than 45,000 clones, roughly nine tenths of which are singletons. This material consisted of PBMCs, taken before any cancer treatment. This sequence was found in a man aged 35 to 69 with stage II lung adenocarcinoma.

The CDR3 here is CSVELSTGWQETQYF. The CDR3 nucleotides are TGCAGCGTTGAACTATCGACAGGGTGGCAAGAGACCCAGTACTTC. The rearrangement links TRBV29-1 to TRBJ2-5, with TRBD1 identical over 7 bases. Unmatched junction bases numbered 8, after V lost 2 bases and J lost 2 bases. The CDR3 contains 15 residues. Germline CDR1 reads SQVTM; CDR2 reads ANQGSEA.